These 3 T cell receptor beta chains were all obtained from the same sample, sequenced in a study of blood T cells in healthy people across ages. Next came a second PCR, run for roughly 6 to 11 cycles, which used a sample-barcoded 5' primer along with a J-beta primer mix. TCRdb used MiXCR to reprocess the 5' RACE reads, holding one entry per CDR3 protein. The data contain hundreds of thousands of distinct CDR3 sequences, less than 35% of them singletons. Sequences were obtained from blood. The receptor set was obtained from a woman older than 75 in good health.

V usage is TRBV2 and J usage is TRBJ1-5; D uncertain. Trimming removed 2 bases at V and 2 bases at J, with 10 bases between. Germline CDR1 and CDR2: SNHLY and FYNNEI. The CDR3 is 15 amino acids. The CDR3 nucleotides read TGTGCCAGCAGTGAAATGGGCACACGCAATCAGCCCCAGCATTTT. As protein: CASSEMGTRNQPQHF.

The chain employs TRBV15 and TRBJ1-5, with TRBD1 as a possible D gene (6 bases). CDR1 LNHNV and CDR2 YYDKDF come from the germline V gene (reference sequence). The CDR3 spans 15 residues. Trimming took 3 bases from V and 0 from J, leaving 9 bases between them. CDR3 amino acids: CATSRQGYSNQPQHF. CDR3 DNA: TGTGCCACCAGCAGGCAGGGGTATAGCAATCAGCCCCAGCATTTT.

This clonotype showed up just a few times. The chain employs TRBV6-2 or TRBV6-3 and TRBJ1-5; D not resolved. V was shortened by 6 bases and J by 3 bases, with 12 bases between the two germline ends. This CDR3 has 14 residues. Germline loops: CDR1 MNHEY, CDR2 SVGEGT. In DNA, the CDR3 is TGTGCCAGCAGCCCAAGTACAGCCAATCAGCCCCAGCATTTT. Translating it yields CASSPSTANQPQHF.